The sequence of this T cell receptor (beta chain) was determined in a study of T cell responses to AZD1222 COVID-19 vaccine. Data came from immunoSEQ multiplex PCR; TCRdb stores just in-frame clones and leaves some out. Of tens of thousands of clones detected, over 75% appear once; the ten largest clones hold about 28%. Study-wide results and limits: Among those given AZD1222, only five or six were seropositive at baseline. Researchers report vaccine-associated CD4 TCRs spanning spike, with dominance at 160-218 and 743-854. The peak T cell response came first, and repertoires were sampled only after it.

With 6 bases clipped from V and 3 bases from J, the junction kept 5 bases outside the gene matches. Germline CDR1 and CDR2: SNHLY and FYNNEI. The CDR3 is 14 amino acids. Turning to this clone: No antigen is known for it.

The sequencing used peripheral blood, collected on day 0 of AZD1222 vaccination. This TCR came from an adult in good health. The chain joins TRBV2 to TRBJ1-2, with 9 bases fitting TRBD1. The CDR3 nucleotides read TGTGCCAGCAGGCTTCACAGGGGGCACTATGGCTACACCTTC. This translates into CASRLHRGHYGYTF.